This TCR beta chain was captured by sequencing in a study of blood T cell repertoires in COVID-19. The study assigned cohorts using participant-reported clinical history. Assay: immunoSEQ multiplex PCR; the TCRdb copy retains only in-frame clones and omits some. The sample contains over 350,000 clones, approximately 88% of which appear only once. The receptor was derived from a young woman with acute COVID-19. The material sequenced was PBMCs or T cells enriched from blood (not recorded which).

This CDR3 is CASSLARATAKETQYF. The CDR3 coding sequence is TGTGCCAGCAGCTTGGCCCGCGCGACAGCAAAAGAGACCCAGTACTTC. The chain is built from TRBV5-6 and TRBJ2-5; the D gene is possibly TRBD1 (5 bases). Trimming stripped 0 bases from V and 3 bases from J, with 15 bases between. Germline CDR1 reads SGHDT; CDR2 reads YYEEEE. CDR3 length: 16 amino acids. The complete variable domain, with remaining parts taken from reference TRBV5-6 and TRBJ2-5, reads DAGVTQSPTHLIKTRGQQVTLRCSPKSGHDTVSWYQQALGQGPQFIFQYYEEEERQRGNFPDRFSGHQFPNYSSELNVNALLLGDSALYLCASSLARATAKETQYFGPGTRLLVL.